Presented here are 14 T cell receptor beta chains from one specimen sequenced in a study of blood T cell repertoires in COVID-19. Some clones are missing from TCRdb's copy, which holds only in-frame ones; the method was immunoSEQ multiplex PCR. The sample contains 50,000 to 65,000 clones, roughly 86% of which appear only once. The sequenced material came from peripheral blood. Receptors originate from a man aged 45-65 years with active COVID-19.

V gene TRBV7-8 combines with J gene TRBJ2-1, with TRBD2 matching over 8 bases. CDR1 and CDR2 (germline): SGHVS, FQNEAQ. The junction had 22 bases not matched to a gene; V was cut back by 5 bases and J by 10 bases. There are 18 residues in the CDR3. As DNA, the CDR3 is TGTGCCAGCAGCCCATACCGCCTAACTAGCGGAGGGTCCCGGGAGCAGTTCTTC. Amino acids: CASSPYRLTSGGSREQFF.

This chain links TRBV28 with TRBJ1-2; D remains ambiguous. The CDR3 has 15 amino acids. The V end lost 5 bases, the J end lost 4 bases, and 17 bases lay between the germline ends. CDR1 is MDHEN and CDR2 is SYDVKM in the germline V gene. CDR3 sequence reads: CASSPNPQRIYGYTF. CDR3 DNA sequence: TGTGCCAGCAGTCCAAACCCTCAGCGGATCTATGGCTACACCTTC.

The chain couples TRBV4-1 to TRBJ1-6, with D maybe TRBD1 (5 bases). CDR1 is MGHRA and CDR2 is YSYEKL in the germline V gene. The ends were cut back, 0 bases at V and 9 bases at J, with 9 bases in the middle. This CDR3 is built from 14 residues. CDR3 bases: TGCGCCAGCAGCCAAGAAGGGAGGGGTTCACCCCTCCACTTT. This encodes CASSQEGRGSPLHF.

The CDR3 sequence: CASSSQGYSPLHF. In nucleotides, the CDR3 is TGTGCCAGTAGTTCACAGGGTTATTCACCCCTCCACTTT. The chain combines TRBV19 with TRBJ1-6; perhaps TRBD1 as D (6 bases). Germline CDR1 and CDR2: LNHDA and SQIVND (reference sequence). The CDR3 contains 13 residues. V lost 5 bases and J lost 8, with 10 bases in between.

The chain couples TRBV19 to TRBJ2-1; 12 nucleotides match TRBD2. There are 15 residues in the CDR3. Germline-derived CDR1 and CDR2 are LNHDA and SQIVND (reference sequence). Trimming cost V 6 bases and J 9 bases; bases outside gene matches: 9. CDR3 amino acids: CASRRLAGDISEQFF. DNA for the CDR3: TGTGCCAGTAGGAGACTAGCGGGAGATATCAGTGAGCAGTTCTTC. The whole variable domain, remainder taken from reference TRBV19 and TRBJ2-1, is DGGITQSPKYLFRKEGQNVTLSCEQNLNHDAMYWYRQDPGQGLRLIYYSQIVNDFQKGDIAEGYSVSREKKESFPLTVTSAQKNPTAFYLCASRRLAGDISEQFFGPGTRLTVL.

The J gene is TRBJ1-2, the V gene TRBV7-8; tentatively, D is TRBD1 (6 bases). Trimming left V 8 bases short and J 2 bases short, with 15 bases between. Germline V gene data show CDR1 as SGHVS and CDR2 as FQNEAQ. The CDR3 spans 14 residues. The CDR3 is CASHDRFTNYGYTF. In DNA form, the CDR3 reads TGTGCCAGCCACGACAGGTTTACGAACTATGGCTACACCTTC.

This clone was observed once. The V call is TRBV4-1, the J call TRBJ2-7; TRBD2 agrees at 13 bases. Trimming took 4 bases from V and 0 from J; bases not matched to a gene: 9. Germline CDR1 and CDR2: MGHRA and YSYEKL. The CDR3 length is 18 residues. Here the CDR3 DNA reads TGCGCCAGCAGCCCAGGACTAGCGGGGGACCCGAGCTCCTACGAGCAGTACTTC. Translating gives CASSPGLAGDPSSYEQYF.

The chain has TRBV29-1 and TRBJ1-4; TRBD1 agrees at 7 bases. Trimming took 7 bases from V and 3 from J; bases not matched to a gene: 8. This CDR3 is 14 amino acids long. Germline CDR1 is SQVTM and CDR2 is ANQGSEA. In DNA form, the CDR3 reads TGCAGCGCTCGAACAGGGGTAGCTAATGAAAAACTGTTTTTT. This translates into CSARTGVANEKLFF.

The V call is TRBV4-1, the J call TRBJ2-1, with D possibly TRBD1 on 6 matching bases. Germline CDR1 is MGHRA and CDR2 is YSYEKL. The CDR3 has 17 amino acids. Trimming took 4 bases from V and 0 from J, leaving 16 bases between them. CDR3 loop: CASSLSPGASSYNEQFF. In DNA, the CDR3 is TGCGCCAGCAGCCTTTCACCAGGGGCGAGCTCCTACAATGAGCAGTTCTTC.

The V and J genes are TRBV7-8 and TRBJ2-2; no firm D call. The V gene lost 1 base and the J gene lost 6 bases, with 12 bases spanning the gap. CDR3 length equals 15 residues. Germline V gene sequence: CDR1 SGHVS, CDR2 FQNEAQ. CDR3 in DNA: TGTGCCAGCAGCTTAGGCGCGGTTGCGTCCGGGGAGCTGTTTTTT. This encodes CASSLGAVASGELFF.

The V and J genes are TRBV6-1 and TRBJ2-5, with 9 bases aligning to TRBD1. V was pared by 2 bases and J by 13 bases, with 11 bases of the junction left unmatched. Germline CDR1 reads MNHNS; CDR2 reads SASEGT. The CDR3 has 14 amino acids. The CDR3 is CASSETLGTGILYF. The DNA of the CDR3 is TGTGCCAGCAGTGAAACCCTCGGGACAGGGATTCTGTACTTC.

This rearrangement joins TRBV29-1 to TRBJ1-2, with 7 positions matching TRBD1. The CDR3 loop spans 14 amino acids. V shed 3 bases, J shed 6 bases, and the junction held 10 bases outside the gene matches. Germline assignment: CDR1 SQVTM and CDR2 ANQGSEA. In DNA form, the CDR3 reads TGCAGCGTTGATCTCGGCAGGGGGTTTGATGGCTACACCTTC. Amino acid sequence: CSVDLGRGFDGYTF.

The chain combines TRBV9 with TRBJ1-4, with 8 bases aligning to TRBD1. Germline V lookup: CDR1 SGDLS, CDR2 YYNGEE. The CDR3 contains 16 residues. V trimming: 3 bases; J trimming: 0 bases; junction bases outside the gene matches: 4. The CDR3 sequence: CASSEGTGATNEKLFF. The CDR3 DNA is TGTGCCAGCAGCGAGGGGACAGGAGCAACTAATGAAAAACTGTTTTTT. Full variable domain (outside the CDR3, taken from reference TRBV9 and TRBJ1-4): DSGVTQTPKHLITATGQRVTLRCSPRSGDLSVYWYQQSLDQGLQFLIQYYNGEERAKGNILERFSAQQFPDLHSELNLSSLELGDSALYFCASSEGTGATNEKLFFGSGTQLSVL.

This clone has more than one count but fewer than ten. This rearrangement joins TRBV5-6 to TRBJ1-1; 9 bases map to TRBD1. The V segment lost 3 bases and the J segment 8 bases; nucleotides outside the gene matches: 2. Germline V gene lookup returns CDR1 SGHDT and CDR2 YYEEEE. This CDR3 comprises 12 residues. The chain's CDR3 is CASSWTGAEAFF. The CDR3 DNA reads TGTGCCAGCAGCTGGACAGGGGCCGAAGCTTTCTTT. Based on the CDR3 plus reference TRBV5-6 and TRBJ1-1, the full variable domain is DAGVTQSPTHLIKTRGQQVTLRCSPKSGHDTVSWYQQALGQGPQFIFQYYEEEERQRGNFPDRFSGHQFPNYSSELNVNALLLGDSALYLCASSWTGAEAFFGQGTRLTVV.